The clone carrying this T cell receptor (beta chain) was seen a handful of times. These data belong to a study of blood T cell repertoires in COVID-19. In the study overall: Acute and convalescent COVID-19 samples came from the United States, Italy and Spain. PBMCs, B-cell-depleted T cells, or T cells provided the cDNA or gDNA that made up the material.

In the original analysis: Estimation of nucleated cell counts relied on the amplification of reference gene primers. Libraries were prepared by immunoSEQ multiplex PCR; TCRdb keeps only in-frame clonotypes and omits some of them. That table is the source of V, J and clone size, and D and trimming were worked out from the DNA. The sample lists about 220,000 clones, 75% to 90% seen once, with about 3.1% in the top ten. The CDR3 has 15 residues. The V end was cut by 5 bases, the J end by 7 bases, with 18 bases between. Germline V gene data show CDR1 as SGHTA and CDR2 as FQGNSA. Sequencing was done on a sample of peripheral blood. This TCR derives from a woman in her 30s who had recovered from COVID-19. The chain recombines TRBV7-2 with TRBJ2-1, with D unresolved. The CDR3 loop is CASSQDLNHGNEQFF. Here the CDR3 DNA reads TGTGCCAGCAGCCAAGACTTAAACCATGGGAATGAGCAGTTCTTC.